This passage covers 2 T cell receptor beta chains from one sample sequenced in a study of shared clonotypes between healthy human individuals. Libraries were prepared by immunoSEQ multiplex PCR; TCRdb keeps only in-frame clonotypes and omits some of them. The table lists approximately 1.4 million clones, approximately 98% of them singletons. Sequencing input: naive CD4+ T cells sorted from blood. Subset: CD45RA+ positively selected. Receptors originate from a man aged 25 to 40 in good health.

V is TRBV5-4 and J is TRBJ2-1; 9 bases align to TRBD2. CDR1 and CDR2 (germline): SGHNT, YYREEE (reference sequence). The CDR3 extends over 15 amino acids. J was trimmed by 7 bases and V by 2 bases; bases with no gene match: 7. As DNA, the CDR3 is TGTGCCAGCAGCTTCGGGCGGGAGGGCCATAATGAGCAGTTCTTC. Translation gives CASSFGREGHNEQFF.

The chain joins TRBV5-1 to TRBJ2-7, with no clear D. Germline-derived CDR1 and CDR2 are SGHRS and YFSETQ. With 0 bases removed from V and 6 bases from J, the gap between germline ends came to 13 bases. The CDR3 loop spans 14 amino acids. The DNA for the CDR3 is TGCGCCAGCAGCTTGGTGGCGCCCGATGGCGAGCAGTACTTC. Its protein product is CASSLVAPDGEQYF.